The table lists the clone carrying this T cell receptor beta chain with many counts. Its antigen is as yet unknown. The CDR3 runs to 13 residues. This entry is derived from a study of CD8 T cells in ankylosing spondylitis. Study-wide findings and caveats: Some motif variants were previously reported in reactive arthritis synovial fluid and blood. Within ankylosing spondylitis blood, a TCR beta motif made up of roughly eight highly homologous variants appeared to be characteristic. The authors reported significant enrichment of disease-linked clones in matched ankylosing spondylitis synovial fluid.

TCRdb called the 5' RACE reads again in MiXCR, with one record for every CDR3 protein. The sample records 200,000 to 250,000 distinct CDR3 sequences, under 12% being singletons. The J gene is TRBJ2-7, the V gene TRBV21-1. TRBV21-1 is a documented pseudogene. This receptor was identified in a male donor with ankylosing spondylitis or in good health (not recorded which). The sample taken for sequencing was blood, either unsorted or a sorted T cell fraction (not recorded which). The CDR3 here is CASSNDRYYEQYF. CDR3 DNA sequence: TGTGCCAGCAGCAACGACCGGTACTACGAGCAGTACTTC.